The rows below give T cell receptor beta chains drawn from one sample of a study of blood T cell repertoires in COVID-19. Assay: immunoSEQ multiplex PCR; the TCRdb copy retains only in-frame clones and omits some. The table includes some 270,000 clones, 84% detected once. Specimen: peripheral blood. The receptor source for this set is a woman aged 40 to 50 who had recovered from COVID-19. Each CDR3 is given with its conserved first and last residue. D genes are given only for firm matches. Rows give clone size only sometimes, using once, few, many, or a class for an expanded clone.

clone size	V gene	J gene	D gene	CDR3 protein	CDR3 DNA
once	TRBV7-9	TRBJ2-7	TRBD2	CASSRGTSGLYEQYF	TGTGCCAGCAGCCGCGGGACTAGCGGGCTGTACGAGCAGTACTTC
NA	TRBV11-2	TRBJ2-5	TRBD1	CASSLDRTGQETQYF	TGTGCCAGCAGCTTAGATCGGACAGGGCAAGAGACCCAGTACTTC
NA	TRBV6-5	TRBJ2-3	NA	CASGAAGVDTQYF	TGTGCCAGCGGGGCGGCAGGGGTAGATACGCAGTATTTT
NA	TRBV4-1	TRBJ1-6	NA	CASSQAVGVEYNSPLHF	TGCGCCAGCAGCCAAGCGGTGGGAGTCGAATATAATTCACCCCTCCACTTT
NA	TRBV15	TRBJ2-7	NA	CATSRETETEQYF	TGTGCCACCAGCAGAGAGACAGAAACCGAGCAGTACTTC
NA	TRBV5-1	TRBJ1-1	NA	CASSLRPAGNTEAFF	TGCGCCAGCAGCTTGAGACCGGCGGGGAACACTGAAGCTTTCTTT
NA	TRBV2	TRBJ1-1	NA	CASNPSRTEAFF	TGTGCCAGCAACCCCTCGCGGACTGAAGCTTTCTTT
NA	TRBV14	TRBJ1-6	TRBD1	CASSQRTGGAYSPLHF	TGTGCCAGCAGCCAGAGGACAGGGGGCGCGTATTCACCCCTCCACTTT
NA	TRBV29-1	TRBJ1-1	TRBD1	CSGATGAEAFF	TGCAGCGGTGCGACAGGGGCTGAAGCTTTCTTT
NA	TRBV10-3	TRBJ2-2	NA	CAISTGYPGELFF	TGTGCCATCAGTACAGGGTACCCCGGGGAGCTGTTTTTT
once	TRBV21-1	TRBJ2-7	NA	CASSFSPPGQGAHEQYF	TGTGCCAGCAGTTTCAGCCCCCCGGGACAGGGGGCCCACGAGCAGTACTTC
NA	TRBV5-4	TRBJ2-7	NA	CASSLAGGQGTYEQYF	TGTGCCAGCAGCTTGGCCGGTGGGCAGGGAACCTACGAGCAGTACTTC
NA	TRBV2	TRBJ1-3	NA	CASSERRNTIYF	TGTGCCAGCAGCGAGAGGAGAAACACCATATATTTT
NA	TRBV7-6	TRBJ1-4	TRBD1	CASSLAPGQGRNEKLFF	TGTGCCAGCAGCCTAGCCCCAGGACAGGGTAGGAACGAAAAACTGTTTTTT
once	TRBV4-1	TRBJ2-3	TRBD2	CASSQVLLAGGSQYF	TGCGCCAGCAGCCAAGTTCTACTAGCGGGAGGATCGCAGTATTTT
NA	TRBV7-9	TRBJ1-2	TRBD1	CASSFGDDRGGGYTF	TGTGCCAGCAGCTTCGGGGACGACAGGGGGGGTGGCTACACCTTC
NA	TRBV5-5	TRBJ1-6	TRBD1	CASSLDRVGGSPLHF	TGTGCCAGCAGCTTAGACAGGGTCGGAGGATCACCCCTCCACTTT
NA	TRBV19	TRBJ2-3	NA	CASSMPSSPDNTDTQYF	TGTGCCAGTAGTATGCCCTCTTCCCCGGACAATACAGATACGCAGTATTTT
NA	TRBV28	TRBJ2-7	NA	CASSGLYEQYF	TGTGCCAGCAGTGGACTTTACGAGCAGTACTTC
few	TRBV18	TRBJ2-1	TRBD2	CASSGLAGADNEQFF	TGTGCCAGCTCGGGACTAGCGGGGGCCGACAATGAGCAGTTCTTC
NA	TRBV28	TRBJ2-7	NA	CASTPPGTRRLEQYF	TGTGCCAGCACCCCGCCCGGGACACGGCGTCTAGAGCAGTACTTC
NA	TRBV7-9	TRBJ2-1	TRBD1	CASSLGQGNSYNEQFF	TGTGCCAGCAGCTTGGGACAGGGTAATTCCTACAATGAGCAGTTCTTC
NA	TRBV18	TRBJ1-2	NA	CASSPGQQSLGDGYTF	TGTGCCAGCTCACCCGGACAGCAATCGCTTGGCGATGGCTACACCTTC
few	TRBV5-1	TRBJ1-1	NA	CASSLAGYTEAFF	TGCGCCAGCAGCTTGGCCGGGTACACTGAAGCTTTCTTT
NA	TRBV5-4	TRBJ2-5	TRBD2	CASSSRGDQETQYF	TGTGCCAGCAGCTCTCGGGGGGATCAAGAGACCCAGTACTTC
NA	TRBV5-4	TRBJ2-5	TRBD2	CASSLASGAQETQYF	TGTGCCAGCAGCTTAGCTAGCGGGGCGCAAGAGACCCAGTACTTC
NA	TRBV27	TRBJ1-1	NA	CASIGTQVMNTEAFF	TGTGCCAGCATCGGGACACAAGTCATGAACACTGAAGCTTTCTTT
NA	TRBV30	TRBJ1-2	TRBD1	CAWSVQAGGIGYTF	TGTGCCTGGAGTGTACAAGCAGGGGGCATAGGCTACACCTTC
NA	TRBV5-4	TRBJ2-7	TRBD1	CASSSARDSYEQYF	TGTGCCAGCAGCTCCGCCCGGGACAGCTACGAGCAGTACTTC
NA	TRBV3-1/TRBV3-2	TRBJ1-5	NA	CASSQGRGGGTQHF	TGTGCCAGCAGCCAAGGGCGGGGAGGAGGGACCCAGCATTTT
NA	TRBV5-1	TRBJ2-5	TRBD1	CASSLMTGSQETQYF	TGCGCCAGCAGCTTGATGACAGGGAGCCAAGAGACCCAGTACTTC
once	TRBV11-1	TRBJ1-2	NA	CASSPQQGSHGYTF	TGTGCCAGCAGCCCACAACAGGGAAGCCATGGCTACACCTTC
NA	TRBV28	TRBJ2-1	NA	CASSQGIPPYNEQFF	TGTGCCAGCAGCCAGGGGATCCCCCCCTACAATGAGCAGTTCTTC
few	TRBV13	TRBJ2-2	NA	CASSPLAQLTGELFF	TGTGCCAGCAGCCCGCTGGCACAGCTAACCGGGGAGCTGTTTTTT
NA	TRBV10-3	TRBJ2-5	TRBD2	CAISRLAGVETQYF	TGTGCCATCAGCCGACTAGCGGGGGTTGAGACCCAGTACTTC
NA	TRBV27	TRBJ1-4	NA	CASRLGRVSEKLFF	TGTGCCAGCAGGCTCGGGAGGGTTAGTGAAAAACTGTTTTTT
NA	TRBV11-2	TRBJ2-5	TRBD1	CASSLKPTGEQYF	TGTGCCAGCAGCCTAAAACCAACAGGGGAGCAGTACTTC
once	TRBV30	TRBJ2-1	NA	CAWSVKGLSSYNEQFF	TGTGCCTGGAGTGTAAAGGGGCTTAGCTCCTACAATGAGCAGTTCTTC
NA	TRBV18	TRBJ2-1	TRBD1	CASSPSDRGREQFF	TGTGCCAGCTCACCTTCGGACAGGGGGCGAGAGCAGTTCTTC
NA	TRBV28	TRBJ2-6	TRBD1	CASSLGTAGANVLTF	TGTGCCAGCAGTTTAGGGACAGCTGGGGCCAACGTCCTGACTTTC
once	TRBV27	TRBJ2-1	TRBD2	CASSLSSGGTSSYNEQFF	TGTGCCAGCAGTTTAAGTAGCGGGGGGACAAGCTCCTACAATGAGCAGTTCTTC
NA	TRBV5-1	TRBJ2-5	TRBD2	CASRAERGWQETQYF	TGCGCCAGCAGGGCTGAGCGGGGGTGGCAAGAGACCCAGTACTTC
NA	TRBV9	TRBJ2-2	NA	CASSVMAGNTGELFF	TGTGCCAGCAGCGTGATGGCGGGAAACACCGGGGAGCTGTTTTTT
NA	TRBV5-3	TRBJ1-5	NA	CARSLGAGAYSNQPQHF	TGTGCCAGAAGCTTGGGCGCGGGGGCCTATAGCAATCAGCCCCAGCATTTT
NA	TRBV5-1	TRBJ2-3	TRBD2	CASNFLAGVADTQYF	TGCGCCAGCAATTTTCTAGCGGGCGTAGCAGATACGCAGTATTTT
NA	TRBV6-5	TRBJ1-5	NA	CASSSRGRNQPQHF	TGTGCCAGCAGTTCCAGGGGAAGGAATCAGCCCCAGCATTTT
NA	TRBV29-1	TRBJ1-1	NA	CTTTGGAPEAFF	TGCACTACGACGGGGGGGGCCCCTGAAGCTTTCTTT
NA	TRBV27	TRBJ1-2	TRBD1	CASSYRGYGYTF	TGTGCCAGCAGTTACAGGGGCTATGGCTACACCTTC
many	TRBV2	TRBJ2-3	TRBD2	CASRARGRGDTQYF	TGTGCCAGCAGGGCCCGGGGGAGGGGTGATACGCAGTATTTT